This entry features one T cell receptor (beta chain) sequence. Antigen unknown. This entry belongs to a study of shared clonotypes between healthy human individuals. The CDR3 totals 14 residues. The germline V and J ends were trimmed by 5 bases and 4 bases, with 13 bases remaining between them. Germline V CDR1 and CDR2: SGHTA, FQGTGA. Adults of Caucasian background living in Nashville, Tennessee made up all donors. Points from the study as a whole: Among the subsets, naive ones generally showed larger estimated richness than memory ones. The study found roughly 5% of naive CD4 clonotypes shared across several donors.

Several immunoSEQ plates held equal portions of the genomic DNA taken from each subset. Produced via immunoSEQ multiplex PCR; TCRdb's table is partial and in-frame only. The sample has some 2 million clones, over 85% seen once. This clonotype was sampled from a man younger than 35 in good health. The material sequenced was naive CD4+ T cells sorted from blood. Stated subset: CD45RA+ positively selected. The chain uses TRBV7-3 and TRBJ2-3; D is possibly TRBD2 (5 bases). CDR3 nucleotides: TGTGCCAGCAGCCCCGCCGGGGTGTCAGATACGCAGTATTTT. This gives the protein CASSPAGVSDTQYF.